The text below deals with one T cell receptor (beta chain). What it recognizes is unknown. This table comes from immunoSEQ multiplex PCR, and its TCRdb copy is limited to in-frame clones, with some not included. The table records approximately 2.3 million clones, 80% to 95% of them present only once. All donors qualified as healthy HIV-negative adults and had experienced no recent acute infections or vaccinations. CD45RA-negative memory and CD45RA+ naive subsets were split from the CD4+ cells. This entry belongs to a study of shared clonotypes between healthy human individuals. Broader study findings: When naive CD4 clonotypes were compared across several donors, around 4.6% were shared.

Germline loops: CDR1 SQVTM, CDR2 ANQGSEA. Trimming left V 6 bases short and J 3 bases short, with 15 bases between. This CDR3 region has 13 residues. The TCR originated in a man aged 18 to 35 in good health. Some clones in this sample may be carry-over from other donors' samples. The chain employs TRBV29-1 and TRBJ2-7, with D perhaps being TRBD1 or TRBD2 (5 bases each). The sample taken for sequencing was naive CD4+ T cells from PBMCs. The subset was: CD45RA+ positively selected. CDR3 bases: TGCAGCGTATTGGACATCGGACTCTACGAGCAGTACTTC. Protein sequence: CSVLDIGLYEQYF.